The present TCR beta chain was sequenced within a study of cytomegalovirus exposure and HLA in healthy donors (dated by TCRdb to 2015 to 2018). Study-wide context: An earlier analysis of several hundred of the donors reported about 250 Gb of sequence data and 117 million unique TCR beta sequences from some 180 million T cells. The study profiled the T cell repertoires of more than 500 subjects by immunosequencing and related them to cytomegalovirus serostatus. An early release that covered some 640 HLA-typed donors contained about 300 gigabases of sequencing data and around 80 million unique TCR sequences. Donor age, sex, ethnicity and CMV serostatus were compiled together with the repertoire data. The genetic ancestry cluster associated with self-reported Caucasian donors included about 81% of the 398 genotyped donors. Rather than using new phenotypic data, the later analysis identified candidate immune exposures from TCR beta sequences and from how often those sequences occurred across donors. A separate validation cohort of 90 to 150 different subjects was used in addition to the 666-subject first cohort. All discovery cohort repertoires had been generated using a single sequencing platform. Across roughly 420 genotyped donors of the cohort, an average of about 200,000 unique TCR beta nucleotide sequences per donor were sequenced, and approximately 19% of those sequences were non-productive. HLA typing included class I and class II loci at four-digit resolution. Typing coverage varied by locus: roughly 629-640 donors for A, B, C, DRB1 and DQB1; approximately 520 for DQA1; about 600 for DPA1; around 450 for DPB1. The study combined high-throughput TCR immunosequencing, statistical association of individual TCRs with disease status, and machine learning to predict cytomegalovirus infection status. A later genetic analysis used genome-wide SNP genotypes for about three fifths of the 666 donors, treating that subset as a discovery cohort. Because of strong linkage in the cohort, roughly five DR-DQ haplotypes were treated as single units for association and clustering. In an earlier analysis of several hundred of the donors, high-throughput TCR beta sequencing was used to judge whether each TCR beta V gene segment behaved as functional or pseudogenic. In a later analysis, previously published TCR beta repertoires from some 640 donors were re-analyzed and high-resolution HLA genotyping was added so that TCR occurrence patterns could be studied. The study was designed to test whether signatures of past pathogen exposure could be identified by cataloging public T cell receptors. Broader findings and caveats from the paper: Some IMGT-functional V segments, including TRBV6-2 and TRBV6-3, could not be told apart with the 87-base-pair reads, so those segments were excluded. Strong co-occurrence of HLA alleles, especially DR and DQ, made assigning TCR associations to individual alleles difficult. A cluster of highly shared sequence variants was judged likely to be a technical artifact of the sequencing pipeline. A few of the identified cytomegalovirus-associated TCR beta chains were confirmed in vitro to be specific for cytomegalovirus antigens. Specific HLA alleles were associated with 16,951 TCR beta sequences at a false discovery rate of 0.05 in a later analysis. Most TCR sequences were observed very rarely across donors, whereas some public TCRs were present in many individuals. A later genetic analysis reported fewer N-insertions in productive TCRs among donors in an Asian-associated ancestry cluster than the 666-donor mean. The only immune exposure information available for the cohort was CMV serostatus. The earlier analysis of some 560 of the donors excluded some 15 rarely observed V segments, including chromosome 9 orphons, because counts were too low. In a later analysis, most CMV-associated TCR beta chains were found to appear HLA-restricted, with HLA associations seemingly driven largely by CMV exposure. In an earlier analysis of some 640 of the donors, most TCR beta V segments were observed in productive rearrangements about 87% or about 30% of the time, broadly matching IMGT annotations. Linkage disequilibrium might explain the correlated functional status among segregating V segments, but an unknown experimental factor could not be ruled out. According to the authors, the approach could potentially be generalized to other disease states and immunological phenotypes. Compared with equally common non-associated chains, HLA-associated TCR beta chains in a later analysis were more clonally expanded and had lower generation probabilities. In both the original and validation cohorts, the classifier was reported to diagnose cytomegalovirus status with high specificity and sensitivity. The study gave a list of some 150 TCR beta chains associated with cytomegalovirus. The presence/absence analyses assumed that sequencing depth was roughly uniform across donors, and that assumption may not be true. A further reported finding was that TCR beta sequences accurately predicted the HLA-A and HLA-B alleles for most subjects in the first cohort. In this cohort, only TCR beta chains were sequenced, and detectable features were limited by the absence of alpha or paired-chain data. Several of the top co-occurrence clusters appeared to be linked to parvovirus B19, influenza, CMV and Epstein-Barr virus, according to a later analysis. In a later analysis, the rate of TCR association differed among HLA loci, with DRB1 alleles having the most associated TCRs and HLA-C alleles having the fewest. Because some donors lacked HLA typing at each locus, the association tests relied only on the typed subset. An association between a missense DCLRE1C variant and V-gene and J-gene trimming of TCR beta chains was found in a later genetic analysis and replicated in an independent cohort.

Worth noting for this clone: What this receptor recognizes is not known. Base qualities are not provided; no much larger clone lies one nucleotide away.

The cohort comprised 670 or so healthy bone marrow donors. At the time of sampling, every cohort member was nominally healthy, though immune exposures that went unrecorded were likely present. CMV serostatus was positive for more than 250 and negative for about half of the roughly 700 cohort members, and was not recorded for this donor. A peripheral blood sample was provided by each donor, and peripheral blood mononuclear cells were used for TCR beta sequencing. The Qiagen DNeasy Blood Extraction Kit was used to extract genomic DNA from the blood cell samples. The protocol used for the library was the immunoSEQ multiplex PCR assay. For the multiplex PCR, a mixture combining 60 forward primers for TCR Vbeta segments and 13 reverse primers for TCR Jbeta segments was used. The CDR3 region of rearranged TCR beta genes was amplified from genomic DNA with a multiplex PCR assay. Amplified TCR beta libraries were sequenced as 87-base-pair reads on the Illumina HiSeq System. The study's processing was this. A later analysis tallied tens of millions of unique TCR beta chains across the 550 to 850 repertoires, and about 10 million of those chains were shared by two or more donors. Raw reads were error-corrected and collapsed into unique sequences by a nearest-neighbor algorithm in which closely related sequences were merged to remove PCR and sequencing errors. Alignment of CDR3 sequences to IMGT reference sequences was used to assign V, D and J gene segments. For a sequence to be retained, a match of at least six nucleotides to both a V gene segment and a J gene segment was required. A rearrangement counted as productive if the CDR3 had no stop codons and remained in frame with V and J, and every other rearrangement counted as non-productive. CDR3 was defined by IMGT convention, running from the second conserved V-encoded cysteine to the conserved J-encoded phenylalanine. Sequences without an unambiguous match to a single V gene segment were excluded from the earlier analysis of 587 of the donors. An earlier analysis of 500 to 700 of the donors classified V segments as functional when productive rearrangements were above 56.7% and as segregating when the standard deviation between donors was above 5%. A statistical classification framework was built to diagnose cytomegalovirus status from the catalog of TCR beta chain sequences. In a later analysis, TCR nucleotide sequences were compared against IMGT/GENE-DB human TR gene sequences so that V and J genes could be assigned. A later analysis assigned CDR3 sequences and most-parsimonious VDJ recombination scenarios with the TCRdist pipeline. In a later analysis, each TCR beta chain was defined by its CDR3 amino acid sequence together with its V-gene family, and reads without a unique V-gene family were excluded. As a way to deal with suspected cross-contamination and a sequencing artifact, a later analysis dropped approximately 590 nucleotide sequences that were highly shared and had low generation probability. In a later analysis, a clonal expansion index was calculated for each public chain from normalized within-repertoire ranks of inferred template counts. In a later analysis, generation probabilities were computed using a VDJ recombination model fitted to out-of-frame rearrangements, and the results were checked against IGoR. A later analysis scored TCR-TCR, TCR-HLA and TCR-CMV co-occurrence with hypergeometric tests, applying a repertoire-size bias correction to TCR pairs. False discovery rates were estimated in a later analysis by permuting HLA or CMV assignments 20 times. In a later analysis, co-occurring TCRs were grouped using DBSCAN, and TCRdist sequence similarity was added for clustering within HLA-allele-positive subsets. Repertoires with fewer than 30,000 or more than 120,000 public chains, plus five repertoires with anomalous nucleotide sharing, were excluded from co-occurrence clustering. TCRdb holds this immuneACCESS table with in-frame rearrangements only. Some clones are missing; in checked studies, unresolved V genes explain under half, and the rest has no known cause. The V and J calls and clone size were taken over from that table, and D and trimming were inferred from the DNA. Here the sample has roughly 100,000 clones; around 63% occur a single time. The ten largest make up about 4.3% of the sample.

As encoded in the germline V gene (reference sequence), CDR1 is GTSNPN while CDR2 is SVGIG. Trimming at the junction amounts to 3 bases on V and 2 bases on J, and the germline ends lie 7 bases apart. The CDR3 covers 12 residues, taking in both the cysteine and the phenylalanine. Solely the CDR3 DNA is kept, with 36 bases framed from the first base. Sequencing was performed on PBMCs. The TCR sequence derives from a human donor in good health. This chain joins TRBV30 to TRBJ1-1, with an unclear D gene assignment. The CDR3 loop reads CAWRLKNTEAFF. The bases are TGTGCCTGGAGACTAAAAAACACTGAAGCTTTCTTT.